This passage covers 23 T cell receptor beta chains from one sample sequenced in a study of post-analysis software for immune sequencing data (dated by TCRdb to 2014 to 2015). Study-wide conclusions, independent of this receptor: A handful of TRBV segments, including TRBV5-6, TRBV5-1 and TRBV20-1, were significantly more frequent in patients than controls.

The library was built by means of PCR. TCRdb names Illumina HiSeq 2500 as the instrument used. Unique molecular identifiers were incorporated into TCR beta cDNA libraries to reduce PCR and sequencing biases. In-frame beta chains were kept once TCRdb had trimmed the public reads at Q25 with fastp and called clones with MiXCR. All rows with the same CDR3 protein become a single entry with the most common DNA and genes. The sample table lists approximately 250,000 distinct CDR3 sequences, just over 35% of them with a count of one. Around 4.8% of the sample is in the top ten clones. These receptors lack a known antigen. The sequencing input was blood. These receptors came from a girl under 18 with multiple sclerosis.

The chain has TRBV7-9 and TRBJ2-3; D gene ambiguous. Germline CDR1 is SEHNR and CDR2 is FQNEAQ (reference sequence). CDR3 length equals 13 residues. Trimming took 5 bases from V and 4 from J, leaving 10 bases between them. CDR3 protein: CASSRSDADTQYF. The CDR3 DNA follows: TGTGCCAGCAGCCGCTCGGATGCAGATACGCAGTATTTT.

In this sample, this clonotype turned up many times. The chain recombines TRBV20-1 with TRBJ1-4; D gene unclear. Germline CDR1 is DFQATT and CDR2 is SNEGSKA (reference sequence). The CDR3 sequence is 12 residues long. V gave up 5 bases and J gave up 4 bases, with 8 bases separating them. The DNA of the CDR3 is TGCAGTGCTTTCGGGGTTAATGAAAAACTGTTTTTT. Encoded protein: CSAFGVNEKLFF.

This clonotype has a count of ten or more. In nucleotides, the CDR3 is TGTGCCAGCAGTGAAGCGTGGGTAGCGGGGGGTTCAGATACGCAGTATTTT. Protein: CASSEAWVAGGSDTQYF. V is TRBV6-1 and J is TRBJ2-3; TRBD2 matches at 10 bases. The CDR3 runs to 17 residues. Germline lookup yields CDR1 MNHNS and CDR2 SASEGT. Germline trimming cut 0 bases from V and 4 bases from J; bases unmatched to any gene: 7.

This clonotype was seen at least ten times. The rearrangement links TRBV2 to TRBJ2-1; 10 bases are a match to TRBD2. Per the germline V gene, CDR1 is SNHLY and CDR2 is FYNNEI. J was trimmed by 7 bases and V by 7 bases; bases with no gene match: 4. The CDR3 covers 13 residues. The chain's CDR3 is CASTRTSGNEQFF. In DNA, the CDR3 is TGTGCCAGCACCAGGACTAGCGGAAATGAGCAGTTCTTC.

The chain carries TRBV2 and TRBJ2-7, with D tentatively TRBD1 (5 bases). There are 14 residues in the CDR3. Per germline, CDR1 SNHLY and CDR2 FYNNEI. The V end was cut by 1 base, the J end by 3 bases, with 10 bases between. As DNA, the CDR3 is TGTGCCAGCAGTGAAGTTGCACAGGACTACGAGCAGTACTTC. It yields the protein CASSEVAQDYEQYF.

Of note for this clonotype: In this CDR3 the conserved last residue, phenylalanine or tryptophan, is missing, so a read error is likely. The genes are TRBV29-1 and TRBJ1-5; tentatively, D is TRBD1 (6 bases). Per the germline V gene, CDR1 is SQVTM and CDR2 is ANQGSEA. The CDR3 length is 13 residues. The CDR3 bases are TGTAGCGTTGGAGGGGGTGGCAATCAGCCCCAGCATTTG. Translation gives CSVGGGGNQPQHL.

This chain links TRBV9 with TRBJ2-2, with TRBD2 matching 8 bases. The V and J ends lost 3 bases and 3 bases, in that order; junction bases with no gene match: 10. Germline V gene lookup returns CDR1 SGDLS and CDR2 YYNGEE. This CDR3 region has 17 residues. CDR3 nucleotide sequence: TGTGCCAGCAGCGCCACTTGGACTAGCAGACACACCGGGGAGCTGTTTTTT. It yields the protein CASSATWTSRHTGELFF.

Comments on this clonotype: A junction end diverges from the germline sequence, so it may reflect a read error. This chain connects TRBV12-3 or TRBV12-4 to TRBJ1-6; perhaps TRBD1 as D (6 bases). This CDR3 has 15 residues. The CDR3, as DNA: TGTGCCAGCAGGGAAGCTGCAGGGGTTTCTTCACCCCCCCACTTT. Amino acid sequence: CASREAAGVSSPPHF.

V gene TRBV5-1 combines with J gene TRBJ1-1; weak D call: TRBD1 (6 bases). This CDR3 contains 12 residues. With 2 bases removed from V and 10 bases from J, the gap between germline ends came to 12 bases. Germline values: CDR1 SGHRS, CDR2 YFSETQ. CDR3 sequence reads: CASSLEGGRAFF. CDR3 DNA sequence: TGCGCCAGCAGCTTAGAGGGGGGTCGAGCTTTCTTT.

In this sample, this clonotype turned up many times. The V and J genes are TRBV7-2 and TRBJ2-6; the D call may be TRBD1 or TRBD2 (5 bases each). The germline V gene has CDR1 SGHTA and CDR2 FQGNSA. The CDR3 length is 21 residues. Trimming stripped 5 bases from V and 0 bases from J, with 26 bases between. The CDR3 spells CASSHIIPPGTAISGANVLTF. DNA for the CDR3: TGTGCCAGCAGCCATATCATTCCCCCCGGGACCGCCATCTCTGGGGCCAACGTCCTGACTTTC.

This clonotype was seen more than once but under ten times. This chain joins TRBV28 and TRBJ2-7, with 9 bases matching TRBD1. Germline V gene lookup returns CDR1 MDHEN and CDR2 SYDVKM. V shed 0 bases and J 6 bases; nucleotides not matched to a gene: 3. The CDR3 runs 14 residues. This CDR3 is CASSLWRTGVEQYF. CDR3 coding DNA: TGTGCCAGCAGTTTATGGAGGACAGGGGTCGAGCAGTACTTC. The full variable domain, rest sourced from reference TRBV28 and TRBJ2-7, is DVKVTQSSRYLVKRTGEKVFLECVQDMDHENMFWYRQDPGLGLRLIYFSYDVKMKEKGDIPEGYSVSREKKERFSLILESASTNQTSMYLCASSLWRTGVEQYFGPGTRLTVT.

This clonotype was recorded many times. This rearrangement joins TRBV20-1 to TRBJ2-1; 8 positions agree with TRBD2. With 0 bases clipped from V and 4 bases from J, the junction kept 5 bases outside the gene matches. CDR1 is DFQATT, CDR2 SNEGSKA, per germline (reference sequence). There are 15 residues in the CDR3. The CDR3 sequence: CSARDPGGGYNEQFF. DNA of the CDR3: TGCAGTGCTAGAGATCCTGGCGGGGGGTACAATGAGCAGTTCTTC.

This clonotype was recorded at least ten times. The chain carries TRBV9 and TRBJ2-1; D call uncertain. V shed 4 bases and J shed 4 bases, with 6 bases lying between them. CDR3 length: 12 residues. CDR1 SGDLS and CDR2 YYNGEE come from the germline V gene. In DNA form, the CDR3 reads TGTGCCAGCAGCTTAAATTACAATGAGCAGTTCTTC. Residues: CASSLNYNEQFF.

The V and J genes are TRBV20-1 and TRBJ1-1; a possible D gene is TRBD1 (5 bases). CDR1 and CDR2 from the germline V gene are DFQATT and SNEGSKA (reference sequence). The CDR3 is 12 residues long. V dropped 2 bases and J dropped 3 bases, with 7 bases sitting between them. CDR3 in DNA: TGCAGTGCTAGATTCAGGGACACTGAAGCTTTCTTT. It specifies CSARFRDTEAFF.

This clonotype was observed a handful of times. A much larger clone differs by one base, so this may be a read error. The chain links TRBV20-1 to TRBJ2-1, with TRBD2 matching 8 bases. The DNA matches TRBJ2-7 better at its end, which makes the J call doubtful. This CDR3 has 16 amino acids. Germline CDR1 and CDR2: DFQATT and SNEGSKA (reference sequence). CDR3 residues: CSARDQRGSSYNEQYF. The CDR3 DNA reads TGCAGTGCTAGAGACCAGCGGGGGAGCTCCTACAATGAGCAGTACTTC.

Ten or more counts support this clonotype. The chain joins TRBV6-1 to TRBJ2-5; 11 bases are shared with TRBD2. The CDR3 spans 14 residues. V shed 6 bases and J 8 bases; nucleotides not matched to a gene: 8. CDR1 MNHNS and CDR2 SASEGT come from the germline V gene. The CDR3 loop is CASRILAGDGTQYF. In nucleotides, the CDR3 is TGTGCCAGCAGGATACTAGCGGGGGATGGAACCCAGTACTTC.

The CDR3 is CASSLSVGGLRNEQFF. The CDR3 nucleotides are TGCGCCAGCAGCTTGTCGGTTGGGGGACTCCGCAATGAGCAGTTCTTC. This chain connects TRBV5-1 to TRBJ2-1, with TRBD2 as a possible D gene (6 bases). V gave up 1 base and J gave up 6 bases, with 17 bases separating them. There are 16 residues in the CDR3. In germline, CDR1 is SGHRS, CDR2 YFSETQ.

As for this clonotype: Since a much larger clone is just one base distant, this may be a read error. The rearrangement joins TRBV27 to TRBJ2-1; no clear D. The CDR3 sequence is 13 residues long. CDR1 and CDR2 (germline): MNHEY, SMNVEV (reference sequence). The CDR3 DNA sequence: TGTGCCAGCAGTTTATTGCCACACAATGAGCGGTTCTTC. This translates into CASSLLPHNERFF.

There are many counts of this clonotype. The chain joins TRBV20-1 to TRBJ2-1; 12 bases line up with TRBD2. CDR1 and CDR2 from the germline V gene are DFQATT and SNEGSKA (reference sequence). The CDR3 loop spans 16 amino acids. The V and J ends lost 4 bases and 1 base, in that order; junction bases with no gene match: 5. In nucleotides, the CDR3 is TGCAGTGCTACCCGACTAGCGGGAGTTTCCTACAATGAGCAGTTCTTC. This codes for CSATRLAGVSYNEQFF.

This clonotype turned up a few times. V usage is TRBV13 and J usage is TRBJ2-1, with D possibly being TRBD2 (6 bases). CDR1 and CDR2 (germline): PRHDT, FYEKMQ (reference sequence). Trimming took 0 bases from V and 4 from J, leaving 19 bases between them. CDR3 length: 18 residues. The CDR3 sequence: CASSLGLARPPIYNEQFF. CDR3 nucleotides: TGTGCCAGCAGCTTAGGTCTAGCGCGCCCCCCGATTTACAATGAGCAGTTCTTC. The whole variable domain, filled in from reference TRBV13 and TRBJ2-1, reads AAGVIQSPRHLIKEKRETATLKCYPIPRHDTVYWYQQGPGQDPQFLISFYEKMQSDKGSIPDRFSAQQFSDYHSELNMSSLELGDSALYFCASSLGLARPPIYNEQFFGPGTRLTVL.

This clonotype was observed a few times. The chain uses TRBV4-2 and TRBJ2-5, with TRBD2 matching 8 bases. The CDR3 has 14 amino acids. Unmatched junction bases numbered 4, after V lost 0 bases and J lost 7 bases. Germline CDR1 LGHNA, CDR2 YNFKEQ. The CDR3 is CASSQDGGARTQYF. The CDR3 bases are TGTGCCAGCAGCCAAGACGGGGGGGCCCGGACCCAGTACTTC.

A single count supports this clonotype. The chain couples TRBV6-6 to TRBJ2-1, with 10 bases aligning to TRBD1. The V gene end was trimmed by 5 bases and the J gene end by 8 bases; junction bases not matched to a gene: 12. This CDR3 has 16 residues. Germline CDR1 is MNHNY and CDR2 is SVGAGI (reference sequence). This CDR3 reads CASSNPGTGAVYEQFF. Written as DNA, the CDR3 is TGTGCCAGCAGTAACCCCGGGACAGGGGCGGTATATGAGCAGTTCTTC.

Comment on this clonotype: A much larger clonotype is one base distant, so this may be a read error. The CDR3 DNA is TGCGCCAGCAGCTCGACTAGCGGGAGCTCCTACGAGCAGTACTTC. This encodes CASSSTSGSSYEQYF. V and J are TRBV5-1 and TRBJ2-7, with 12 bases matching TRBD2. Germline-derived CDR1 and CDR2 are SGHRS and YFSETQ. Losses at the gene ends were 3 bases for V and 0 bases for J; bases not matched to a gene: 1. The CDR3 runs 15 residues.